This T cell receptor (beta chain) was identified in a study of glioma-infiltrating T cells after dendritic cell vaccination. Study summary: Treatment, given 2003 to 2012, was autologous tumor lysate-pulsed dendritic cell vaccination.

Primers: 60 V beta forward and 13 J beta reverse. Produced via immunoSEQ multiplex PCR; TCRdb's table is partial and in-frame only. The data contain around 90,000 clones, about four fifths of them seen just once; the ten biggest clones take up around 6%. Selection required adequate fresh-frozen tumor tissue plus more than two years' survival data. This clonotype was obtained from a human donor with glioblastoma. Sequenced here: blood, sampled before dendritic cell vaccination.

The CDR3 DNA follows: TGTGCCAGCAGTGAGGGACAGTATGAGTATGGCTACACCTTC. Protein product: CASSEGQYEYGYTF. The chain has TRBV2 and TRBJ1-2, with TRBD1 matching 7 bases. Trimming cost V 3 bases and J 5 bases; bases outside gene matches: 6. Per germline, CDR1 SNHLY and CDR2 FYNNEI. The CDR3 loop spans 14 amino acids.